These 20 T cell receptor beta chains were all obtained from the same sample, sequenced in a study of cytomegalovirus exposure and HLA in healthy donors. The study ran its PCR with 60 Vbeta and 13 Jbeta primers. Using immunoSEQ multiplex PCR, the repertoire was profiled, and TCRdb retains in-frame clones only, with some absent. Here the sample spans more than 200,000 clones, about 75% being singletons. Sequenced input: PBMCs. Every receptor here comes from a male donor in good health and CMV-seronegative.

The CDR3 DNA reads as TGTGCCAGCAGTTCTCTGGGGACAGGGGGAGGAGAGACCCAGTACTTC. Translated: CASSSLGTGGGETQYF. The rearrangement joins TRBV6-5 to TRBJ2-5; 11 nucleotides line up with TRBD1. Looked up from germline, CDR1 is MNHEY and CDR2 is SVGAGI. J was trimmed by 4 bases and V by 4 bases; bases with no gene match: 8. There are 16 residues in the CDR3.

There are a few counts of this clone. CDR3 nucleotides: TGCGCCAGCAGCGGAACAGGGACATCGTACAATGAGCAGTTCTTC. Its translation is CASSGTGTSYNEQFF. The chain recombines TRBV5-1 with TRBJ2-1, with D perhaps TRBD1 (6 bases). Looked up from germline, CDR1 is SGHRS and CDR2 is YFSETQ. V lost 4 bases, J lost 4 bases, and 15 bases lay in between. CDR3 length: 15 amino acids.

This clone showed up just once. V gene TRBV30 combines with J gene TRBJ1-2, with D unclear. V was trimmed by 0 bases and J by 6 bases, leaving 14 bases between them. This CDR3 comprises 14 residues. Germline V gives CDR1 GTSNPN, CDR2 SVGIG (reference sequence). For the CDR3, the DNA is TGTGCCTGGAGTGTACGGGTTTGGGTGGATGGCTACACCTTC. It codes for CAWSVRVWVDGYTF.

This sequence joins TRBV6-6 and TRBJ1-1; possible D gene TRBD1, 5 bases. Germline lookup yields CDR1 MNHNY and CDR2 SVGAGI (reference sequence). The CDR3 runs to 15 residues. Trimming cost V 6 bases and J 3 bases, with 17 bases left between them. CDR3 in amino acids: CASSPGGPRYTEAFF. The CDR3 coding sequence is TGTGCCAGCAGCCCCGGGGGTCCAAGGTACACTGAAGCTTTCTTT.

The genes are TRBV5-8 and TRBJ2-7; the match to TRBD2 covers 9 bases. From germline, CDR1 is SGHTS and CDR2 YDEGEE. V lost 4 bases, J lost 5 bases, and 13 bases stayed unmatched. This CDR3 has 16 amino acids. The CDR3 loop is CASSPSAAGGMDEQYF. CDR3 DNA: TGTGCCAGCAGCCCATCTGCCGCGGGAGGGATGGACGAGCAGTACTTC. The full variable domain, completed using reference TRBV5-8 and TRBJ2-7, is EAGVTQSPTHLIKTRGQQATLRCSPISGHTSVYWYQQALGLGLQFLLWYDEGEERNRGNFPPRFSGRQFPNYSSELNVNALELEDSALYLCASSPSAAGGMDEQYFGPGTRLTVT.

This chain connects TRBV14 to TRBJ2-2, with D perhaps matching TRBD2 (6 bases). Germline V gene lookup returns CDR1 SGHDN and CDR2 FVKESK. Trimming shortened V by 1 base and J by 5 bases, and 14 bases separated the two germline ends. CDR3 length: 16 amino acids. The CDR3: CASSQVWRAGTGELFF. CDR3 sequence (DNA): TGTGCCAGCAGCCAAGTTTGGCGGGCGGGGACCGGGGAGCTGTTTTTT.

The gene calls are TRBV5-6 and TRBJ2-3, with 10 bases aligning to TRBD2. Germline loops: CDR1 SGHDT, CDR2 YYEEEE. The CDR3 has 15 residues. The V and J ends lost 0 bases and 6 bases, in that order; junction bases with no gene match: 4. In DNA, the CDR3 is TGTGCCAGCAGCTTGGTGGCTAGCGGGGGCGATACGCAGTATTTT. Translation gives CASSLVASGGDTQYF.

This rearrangement joins TRBV5-6 to TRBJ1-6; maybe TRBD1 (6 bases). Per the germline V gene, CDR1 is SGHDT and CDR2 is YYEEEE. The CDR3 consists of 16 residues. V lost 0 bases to trimming and J lost 7 bases, with 14 bases between them. CDR3 in DNA: TGTGCCAGCAGCTTGGCCGGGGGGGGGCCCAATTCACCCCTCCACTTT. This sequence encodes CASSLAGGGPNSPLHF. Full variable domain (outside the CDR3, taken from reference TRBV5-6 and TRBJ1-6): DAGVTQSPTHLIKTRGQQVTLRCSPKSGHDTVSWYQQALGQGPQFIFQYYEEEERQRGNFPDRFSGHQFPNYSSELNVNALLLGDSALYLCASSLAGGGPNSPLHFGNGTRLTVT.

This clone showed up just a few times. The V and J genes are TRBV28 and TRBJ2-1; 10 bases fit TRBD2. The CDR3 is made up of 15 amino acids. After removal of 6 bases from V and 6 bases from J, the junction contained 8 bases not matched to a gene. CDR1 and CDR2 (germline): MDHEN, SYDVKM. The CDR3 DNA sequence: TGTGCCAGCAGCGCCCAGCGGGAGGGAGCCAATGAGCAGTTCTTC. Translating it yields CASSAQREGANEQFF.

The chain joins TRBV5-6 to TRBJ2-5; 8 bases fit TRBD1. The CDR3 loop spans 14 amino acids. V lost 2 bases and J lost 5; bases outside the gene matches: 5. Germline CDR1 reads SGHDT; CDR2 reads YYEEEE. Written as DNA, the CDR3 is TGTGCCAGCAGCTTTCAGGGGGCAGGGGAGACCCAGTACTTC. This gives the protein CASSFQGAGETQYF.

In this sample, this clone turned up once. The chain has TRBV5-1 and TRBJ1-2; D is uncertain. CDR3 size: 14 residues. Germline loops: CDR1 SGHRS, CDR2 YFSETQ. V dropped 0 bases and J dropped 8 bases, with 14 bases sitting between them. The CDR3 reads CASSLGGRGSGYTF. The CDR3, as DNA: TGCGCCAGCAGCTTGGGAGGGAGAGGGTCCGGCTACACCTTC.

The rearrangement links TRBV7-2 to TRBJ2-7, with D perhaps TRBD1 (5 bases). Between the trimmed V and J ends, which lost 5 bases and 4 bases, there was a span of 15 bases. CDR1 and CDR2 from the germline V gene are SGHTA and FQGNSA. CDR3 length: 14 amino acids. CDR3 amino acids: CASSTDTYRYEQYF. CDR3 in DNA: TGTGCCAGCAGCACGGACACCTACCGTTACGAGCAGTACTTC.

About this clone itself: The sample has other DNA sequences that encode this CDR3 too. The chain combines TRBV11-3 with TRBJ2-2; TRBD1 agrees at 7 bases. This CDR3 contains 14 residues. Trimming took 3 bases from V and 4 from J; bases not matched to a gene: 2. Germline CDR1 SGHNT, CDR2 YENEEA. CDR3 loop: CASSFPGGTGELFF. CDR3 in DNA: TGTGCCAGCAGCTTCCCAGGGGGCACCGGGGAGCTGTTTTTT.

About this clone: At one end the junction does not follow the germline gene, possibly because of a read error. CDR3: CSSSQGVGATNEKLFF. In nucleotides, the CDR3 is TGTTCCAGCAGTCAAGGGGTTGGAGCAACTAATGAAAAACTGTTTTTT. The chain uses TRBV7-9 and TRBJ1-4; maybe TRBD1 (5 bases). Germline V CDR1 and CDR2: SEHNR, FQNEAQ (reference sequence). There are 16 residues in the CDR3.

The chain uses TRBV2 and TRBJ1-2, with 11 nucleotides matching TRBD1. Trimming took 7 bases from V and 2 from J; bases not matched to a gene: 3. In germline, CDR1 is SNHLY, CDR2 FYNNEI. The CDR3 runs to 14 residues. The CDR3 region has the DNA TGTGCCAGCATTAGGACAGGGGGCAACTATGGCTACACCTTC. Its translation: CASIRTGGNYGYTF.

The chain links TRBV19 to TRBJ2-7, with D maybe TRBD1 (6 bases). The CDR3 totals 14 residues. The V gene lost 7 bases and the J gene lost 0 bases, with 13 bases spanning the gap. Germline lookup yields CDR1 LNHDA and CDR2 SQIVND (reference sequence). CDR3 DNA: TGTGCCAGTAACACAGGGACGAGCTCCTACGAGCAGTACTTC. Amino acids: CASNTGTSSYEQYF. Full variable domain (remainder filled in from reference TRBV19 and TRBJ2-7): DGGITQSPKYLFRKEGQNVTLSCEQNLNHDAMYWYRQDPGQGLRLIYYSQIVNDFQKGDIAEGYSVSREKKESFPLTVTSAQKNPTAFYLCASNTGTSSYEQYFGPGTRLTVT.

The chain has TRBV9 and TRBJ2-2; D not certain. The V end was cut by 0 bases, the J end by 1 base, with 7 bases between. This CDR3 is built from 15 residues. Germline values: CDR1 SGDLS, CDR2 YYNGEE. CDR3 sequence: CASSVATVNTGELFF. CDR3 nucleotide sequence: TGTGCCAGCAGCGTAGCTACCGTGAACACCGGGGAGCTGTTTTTT.

This rearrangement joins TRBV4-3 to TRBJ1-3; D is possibly TRBD1 (6 bases). V lost 1 base, J lost 0 bases, and 13 bases lay in between. The CDR3 spans 17 residues. The V gene's germline CDR1 is LGHNA and CDR2 YSLEER. The CDR3 sequence: CASSQGGGPSSGNTIYF. For the CDR3, the DNA is TGCGCCAGCAGCCAAGGCGGGGGCCCGAGCTCTGGAAACACCATATATTTT.

This chain joins TRBV9 and TRBJ1-1; 7 bases agree with TRBD1. J lost 4 bases, V lost 0 bases, and 6 bases had no gene match. The CDR3 is made up of 15 amino acids. Germline CDR1 is SGDLS and CDR2 is YYNGEE. The CDR3 DNA sequence: TGTGCCAGCAGCGTAGAAGGGAAGGGGGCCACTGAAGCTTTCTTT. Translation gives CASSVEGKGATEAFF.

V and J are TRBV9 and TRBJ2-1, with 10 positions matching TRBD2. This CDR3 has 16 residues. Germline assignment: CDR1 SGDLS and CDR2 YYNGEE. Trimming cost V 0 bases and J 4 bases; bases outside gene matches: 4. CDR3 in amino acids: CASSVVWTSGYNEQFF. Here the CDR3 DNA reads TGTGCCAGCAGCGTAGTATGGACTAGCGGTTACAATGAGCAGTTCTTC. Full variable domain (remainder filled in from reference TRBV9 and TRBJ2-1): DSGVTQTPKHLITATGQRVTLRCSPRSGDLSVYWYQQSLDQGLQFLIQYYNGEERAKGNILERFSAQQFPDLHSELNLSSLELGDSALYFCASSVVWTSGYNEQFFGPGTRLTVL.